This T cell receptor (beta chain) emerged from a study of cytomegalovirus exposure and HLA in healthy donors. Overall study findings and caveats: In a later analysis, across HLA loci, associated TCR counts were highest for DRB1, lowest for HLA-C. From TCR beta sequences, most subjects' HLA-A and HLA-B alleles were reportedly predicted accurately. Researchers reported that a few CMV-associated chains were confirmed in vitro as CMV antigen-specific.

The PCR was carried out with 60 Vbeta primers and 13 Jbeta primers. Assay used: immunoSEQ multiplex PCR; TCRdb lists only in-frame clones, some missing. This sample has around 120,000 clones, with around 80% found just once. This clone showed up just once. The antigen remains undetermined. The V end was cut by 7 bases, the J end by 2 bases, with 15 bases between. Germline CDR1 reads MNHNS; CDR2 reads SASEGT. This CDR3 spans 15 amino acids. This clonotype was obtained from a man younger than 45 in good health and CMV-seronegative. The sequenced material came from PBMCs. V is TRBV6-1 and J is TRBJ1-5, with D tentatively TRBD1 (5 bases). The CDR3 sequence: CASTPLSRGNQPQHF. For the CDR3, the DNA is TGTGCCAGCACCCCATTGAGCAGGGGCAATCAGCCCCAGCATTTT.